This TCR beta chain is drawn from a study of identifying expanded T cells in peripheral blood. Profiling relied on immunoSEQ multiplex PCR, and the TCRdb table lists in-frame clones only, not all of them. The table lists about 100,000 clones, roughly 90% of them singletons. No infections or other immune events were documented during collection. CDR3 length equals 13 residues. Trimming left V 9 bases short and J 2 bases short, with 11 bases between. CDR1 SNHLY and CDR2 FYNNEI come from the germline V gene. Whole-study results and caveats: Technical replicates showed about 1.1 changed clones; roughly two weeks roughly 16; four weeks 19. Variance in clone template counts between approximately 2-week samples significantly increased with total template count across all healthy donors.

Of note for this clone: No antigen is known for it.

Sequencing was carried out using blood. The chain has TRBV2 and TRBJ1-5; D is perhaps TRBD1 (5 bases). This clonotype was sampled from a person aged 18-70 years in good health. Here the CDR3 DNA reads TGTGCCAGAGGGGTGGGGGGCAATCAGCCCCAGCATTTT. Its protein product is CARGVGGNQPQHF.